These 26 T cell receptor beta chains originate from one sample sequenced in a study of T cell clonotyping in hematopoietic cell transplantation. Only in-frame clones appear in the TCRdb table, and some are missing; sequencing was by immunoSEQ multiplex PCR. Of 49,000 or so clones listed, roughly 85% were seen once; the top ten hold about 5.3%. The sample's time point: recipient sample about 28 days before transplant, after cytoreduction. Sequences were derived from peripheral blood mononuclear cells, sampled before stem cell transplant. These receptors were taken from a man in his 60s with myelodysplastic syndrome. Some clones in this sample may be carry-over from other donors' samples.

The chain employs TRBV6-8 and TRBJ1-5; D is ambiguous. The germline CDR1 and CDR2 sequences are MNHGY and SAAAGT. Trimming stripped 9 bases from V and 5 bases from J, with 8 bases between. The CDR3 runs to 11 residues. DNA for the CDR3: TGTGCCAGTTTAAAGGATCAGCCCCAGCATTTT. Protein product: CASLKDQPQHF.

V gene TRBV7-3 combines with J gene TRBJ2-7; D unclear. CDR1 SGHTA and CDR2 FQGTGA come from the germline V gene. V was pared by 5 bases and J by 6 bases, with 17 bases between. This CDR3 is 14 amino acids long. The chain's CDR3 is CASSPDRAAREQYF. In DNA form, the CDR3 reads TGTGCCAGCAGCCCTGATAGGGCGGCCCGCGAGCAGTACTTC.

V usage is TRBV7-9 and J usage is TRBJ2-1; D remains unclear. The ends were cut back, 1 base at V and 7 bases at J, with 11 bases in the middle. Germline lookup yields CDR1 SEHNR and CDR2 FQNEAQ (reference sequence). The CDR3 extends over 14 amino acids. CDR3 region: CASSLELGQNEQFF. CDR3 in DNA: TGTGCCAGCAGCTTAGAGTTAGGTCAAAATGAGCAGTTCTTC. The full variable domain, in which reference TRBV7-9 and TRBJ2-1 provide the parts outside the CDR3, is DTGVSQNPRHKITKRGQNVTFRCDPISEHNRLYWYRQTLGQGPEFLTYFQNEAQLEKSRLLSDRFSAERPKGSFSTLEIQRTEQGDSAMYLCASSLELGQNEQFFGPGTRLTVL.

The V and J genes are TRBV6-5 and TRBJ2-6; no reliable D call. The CDR3 spans 15 residues. In germline, CDR1 is MNHEY, CDR2 SVGAGI. V was cut by 6 bases and J by 2 bases, with 11 bases left in between. The CDR3 protein is CASRPLITGANVLTF. CDR3 bases: TGTGCCAGCAGACCGCTTATTACTGGGGCCAACGTCCTGACTTTC.

The chain uses TRBV13 and TRBJ2-3; possibly TRBD2 for D (6 bases). The germline V and J ends were trimmed by 5 bases and 1 base, with 7 bases remaining between them. The CDR3 runs 13 residues. The germline V gene has CDR1 PRHDT and CDR2 FYEKMQ (reference sequence). CDR3 region: CASSQRGTDTQYF. CDR3 DNA sequence: TGTGCCAGCAGCCAGCGGGGCACAGATACGCAGTATTTT. Full variable domain (remainder filled in from reference TRBV13 and TRBJ2-3): AAGVIQSPRHLIKEKRETATLKCYPIPRHDTVYWYQQGPGQDPQFLISFYEKMQSDKGSIPDRFSAQQFSDYHSELNMSSLELGDSALYFCASSQRGTDTQYFGPGTRLTVL.

In this sample, this clone turned up once. The V and J genes are TRBV5-4 and TRBJ2-7; tentative D call: TRBD1 (6 bases). The CDR3 contains 12 residues. In germline, CDR1 is SGHNT, CDR2 YYREEE (reference sequence). The germline V and J ends were trimmed by 3 bases and 3 bases, with 7 bases remaining between them. The CDR3: CASSWDNYEQYF. In nucleotides, the CDR3 is TGTGCCAGCAGCTGGGACAACTACGAGCAGTACTTC.

This clone was seen only once. J is TRBJ1-1 and V is TRBV29-1; D is perhaps TRBD1 (5 bases). The CDR3 runs 12 residues. Germline assignment: CDR1 SQVTM and CDR2 ANQGSEA. Trimming cost V 3 bases and J 11 bases, with 16 bases left between them. This chain's CDR3 is CSVDSGQGRAFF. DNA for the CDR3: TGCAGCGTTGATTCTGGCCAGGGACGTGCTTTCTTT.

This chain joins TRBV14 and TRBJ1-4, with a weak D call TRBD1 (5 bases). The CDR3 sequence is 14 residues long. Trimming took 3 bases from V and 3 from J, leaving 8 bases between them. Germline values: CDR1 SGHDN, CDR2 FVKESK. CDR3: CASSQGGANEKLFF. The CDR3 DNA follows: TGTGCCAGCAGCCAGGGGGGAGCTAATGAAAAACTGTTTTTT.

This clone was detected only once. The chain joins TRBV5-4 to TRBJ2-2; 9 bases map to TRBD1. Germline CDR1 and CDR2: SGHNT and YYREEE (reference sequence). J gave up 4 bases and V 5 bases, and 15 bases lay outside the gene matches. The CDR3 runs 18 residues. The CDR3 bases are TGTGCCAGCAGTCAGGCCCCCCCGGGACAGGGTGGCACCGGGGAGCTGTTTTTT. Translation: CASSQAPPGQGGTGELFF.

J is TRBJ1-6 and V is TRBV19; 11 bases are a match to TRBD1. The length of the CDR3 is 13 residues. Unmatched junction bases numbered 4, after V lost 8 bases and J lost 10 bases. Germline lookup yields CDR1 LNHDA and CDR2 SQIVND (reference sequence). CDR3 nucleotide sequence: TGTGCCAGTGGGGGGACAGGGGGATCACCCCTCCACTTT. Translating it yields CASGGTGGSPLHF. The full variable domain, with the rest looked up from reference TRBV19 and TRBJ1-6, is DGGITQSPKYLFRKEGQNVTLSCEQNLNHDAMYWYRQDPGQGLRLIYYSQIVNDFQKGDIAEGYSVSREKKESFPLTVTSAQKNPTAFYLCASGGTGGSPLHFGNGTRLTVT.

This clone showed up just once. J is TRBJ2-3 and V is TRBV28; D ambiguous. The length of the CDR3 is 16 residues. CDR1 MDHEN and CDR2 SYDVKM come from the germline V gene. The V end lost 6 bases, the J end lost 0 bases, and 16 bases lay between the germline ends. DNA for the CDR3: TGTGCCAGCAGCCACCCCTACAGCTCTAGCACAGATACGCAGTATTTT. Translated, it gives CASSHPYSSSTDTQYF.

This rearrangement joins TRBV13 to TRBJ2-2, with 9 bases aligning to TRBD1. Germline lookup yields CDR1 PRHDT and CDR2 FYEKMQ (reference sequence). V was clipped by 7 bases and J by 8 bases; unmatched bases: 11. This CDR3 is 15 amino acids long. The DNA of the CDR3 is TGTGCCAGCACCCGGGACAGGGTAAACGTTGGGGAGCTGTTTTTT. As protein: CASTRDRVNVGELFF.

As DNA, the CDR3 is TGTGCCAGCAGCCCACCTTGGATAGCGGGGGTAAATGAGCAGTTCTTC. This translates into CASSPPWIAGVNEQFF. The V gene is TRBV9, the J gene TRBJ2-1, with 9 bases matching TRBD2. The CDR3 covers 16 residues. CDR1 is SGDLS, CDR2 YYNGEE, per germline. Trimming at V came to 4 bases and at J to 7 bases, leaving 12 bases not matched to a gene. Variable domain in full (rest from reference TRBV9 and TRBJ2-1): DSGVTQTPKHLITATGQRVTLRCSPRSGDLSVYWYQQSLDQGLQFLIQYYNGEERAKGNILERFSAQQFPDLHSELNLSSLELGDSALYFCASSPPWIAGVNEQFFGPGTRLTVL.

The V and J genes are TRBV6-5 and TRBJ1-1; 7 positions match TRBD1. Looked up from germline, CDR1 is MNHEY and CDR2 is SVGAGI. The CDR3 contains 14 residues. With 5 bases clipped from V and 0 bases from J, the junction kept 3 bases outside the gene matches. CDR3 sequence: CASSPDRVNTEAFF. The CDR3 DNA follows: TGTGCCAGCAGTCCTGACAGGGTGAACACTGAAGCTTTCTTT.

This clone appeared once. The genes are TRBV6-1 and TRBJ1-2; D uncertain. The CDR3 is 13 residues long. Germline V gene data show CDR1 as MNHNS and CDR2 as SASEGT. V was pared by 1 base and J by 4 bases, with 7 bases between. This chain's CDR3 is CASSEEGSYGYTF. The CDR3 bases are TGTGCCAGCAGTGAAGAAGGCTCCTATGGCTACACCTTC.

This sequence joins TRBV28 and TRBJ1-2; 9 bases are shared with TRBD1. Trimming removed 6 bases from V and 2 bases from J; junction bases left unmatched: 4. The CDR3 spans 14 residues. In germline, CDR1 is MDHEN, CDR2 SYDVKM. The CDR3 nucleotides are TGTGCCAGCAGACCGACAGGGGGAAACTATGGCTACACCTTC. Translation: CASRPTGGNYGYTF.

The chain has TRBV7-2 and TRBJ2-5, with 12 bases that match TRBD2. Trimming at V came to 3 bases and at J to 3 bases, leaving 5 bases not matched to a gene. This CDR3 region has 16 residues. Per germline, CDR1 SGHTA and CDR2 FQGNSA. The CDR3 protein is CASSFSSSGGEETQYF. CDR3 nucleotides: TGTGCCAGCAGCTTTTCGTCTAGCGGGGGGGAAGAGACCCAGTACTTC.

The chain employs TRBV29-1 and TRBJ1-3, with D possibly matching TRBD1 (5 bases). The CDR3 has 14 residues. Germline V gene sequence: CDR1 SQVTM, CDR2 ANQGSEA. With 4 bases removed from V and 3 bases from J, the gap between germline ends came to 13 bases. The CDR3 coding sequence is TGCAGCGTTGGCGGCAGGGAGGATGGAAACACCATATATTTT. This gives the protein CSVGGREDGNTIYF.

This chain links TRBV5-1 with TRBJ1-1; 8 bases align to TRBD1. Trimming removed 3 bases from V and 5 bases from J; junction bases left unmatched: 6. Germline values: CDR1 SGHRS, CDR2 YFSETQ. The CDR3 loop spans 14 amino acids. The CDR3 DNA sequence: TGCGCCAGCAGCTCGGGACAGGAGAGAACTGAAGCTTTCTTT. It codes for CASSSGQERTEAFF.

This chain connects TRBV7-2 to TRBJ1-2, with D unresolved. Trimming removed 4 bases at V and 0 bases at J, with 15 bases between. The CDR3 is made up of 16 amino acids. Germline CDR1 reads SGHTA; CDR2 reads FQGNSA. The DNA for the CDR3 is TGTGCCAGCAGCTCCTTTGGATCGATCCCTAACTATGGCTACACCTTC. It encodes CASSSFGSIPNYGYTF. Full variable domain (remainder filled in from reference TRBV7-2 and TRBJ1-2): GAGVSQSPSNKVTEKGKDVELRCDPISGHTALYWYRQSLGQGLEFLIYFQGNSAPDKSGLPSDRFSAERTGGSVSTLTIQRTQQEDSAVYLCASSSFGSIPNYGYTFGSGTRLTVV.

The gene calls are TRBV29-1 and TRBJ2-7, with unresolved D. The V gene lost 4 bases and the J gene lost 1 base, with 17 bases spanning the gap. Germline-derived CDR1 and CDR2 are SQVTM and ANQGSEA. CDR3 size: 15 residues. The CDR3 DNA reads as TGCAGCGTTGGCCCGGATCTTTACGGTTCCTACGAGCAGTACTTC. This translates into CSVGPDLYGSYEQYF.

The J gene is TRBJ1-4, the V gene TRBV19; TRBD1 might be the D (6 bases). CDR3 length: 15 residues. Trimming pared 5 bases from V and 8 bases from J, leaving 18 bases between. CDR1 is LNHDA and CDR2 is SQIVND in the germline V gene (reference sequence). DNA of the CDR3: TGTGCCAGTAGTCCCCGGGGGGCAGGCGTAGAAAAACTGTTTTTT. Translating it yields CASSPRGAGVEKLFF.

This clone has more than one count but fewer than ten. The chain combines TRBV7-2 with TRBJ2-7; TRBD2 aligns across 8 bases. Germline V gene lookup returns CDR1 SGHTA and CDR2 FQGNSA. J gave up 5 bases and V 8 bases, and 8 bases lay outside the gene matches. CDR3 length: 13 amino acids. The CDR3 loop is CASCRTSNDEQYF. Written as DNA, the CDR3 is TGTGCCAGCTGCCGGACTAGCAACGACGAGCAGTACTTC.

The V call is TRBV5-6, the J call TRBJ2-2, with D possibly matching TRBD1 (6 bases). Looked up from germline, CDR1 is SGHDT and CDR2 is YYEEEE. This CDR3 is 14 amino acids long. With 4 bases removed from V and 3 bases from J, the gap between germline ends came to 10 bases. The CDR3, as DNA: TGTGCCAGCAGCCCCGGACAGTACACCGGGGAGCTGTTTTTT. Translating gives CASSPGQYTGELFF. The variable domain in full, with the rest retrieved from reference TRBV5-6 and TRBJ2-2, is DAGVTQSPTHLIKTRGQQVTLRCSPKSGHDTVSWYQQALGQGPQFIFQYYEEEERQRGNFPDRFSGHQFPNYSSELNVNALLLGDSALYLCASSPGQYTGELFFGEGSRLTVL.

The V call is TRBV5-4, the J call TRBJ2-3; D remains ambiguous. Trimming took 0 bases from V and 4 from J, leaving 6 bases between them. This CDR3 region has 13 residues. Looked up from germline, CDR1 is SGHNT and CDR2 is YYREEE (reference sequence). CDR3 nucleotides: TGTGCCAGCAGCTTGGACAGCTCAGATACGCAGTATTTT. Translation: CASSLDSSDTQYF.

The V and J genes are TRBV18 and TRBJ1-2; possible D gene TRBD1, 6 bases. The V end lost 4 bases, the J end lost 1 base, and 13 bases lay between the germline ends. Germline V gene lookup returns CDR1 KGHSH and CDR2 LQKENI. The CDR3 is made up of 15 amino acids. The CDR3 sequence: CASSLGRGNNYGYTF. DNA of the CDR3: TGTGCCAGCTCACTAGGGAGGGGGAATAACTATGGCTACACCTTC.